These 16 T cell receptor beta chains came from one sample sequenced in a study of cytomegalovirus exposure and HLA in healthy donors. A multiplex PCR was run with 60 Vbeta primers and 13 Jbeta primers. Some clones are missing from TCRdb's copy, which holds only in-frame ones; the method was immunoSEQ multiplex PCR. The sample includes roughly 130,000 clones, about four fifths of them seen just once. Sequences were obtained from PBMCs. The receptors were gathered from a male donor in good health and CMV-seropositive.

The chain recombines TRBV4-2 with TRBJ2-5; no reliable D call. TRBJ2-7 matches the DNA end more closely, so the J call is doubtful. The CDR3 extends over 15 amino acids. The germline V gene encodes CDR1 LGHNA and CDR2 YNFKEQ. The CDR3 loop reads CASSQEVYLPYEQYF. The CDR3, as DNA: TGTGCCAGCAGCCAAGAGGTCTACCTCCCCTACGAGCAGTACTTC.

J is TRBJ1-5 and V is TRBV29-1, with D possibly being TRBD1 (6 bases). This CDR3 is built from 13 residues. Germline V lookup: CDR1 SQVTM, CDR2 ANQGSEA. Trimming removed 8 bases at V and 4 bases at J, with 15 bases between. The CDR3 loop reads CSYGGGANQPQHF. CDR3 sequence (DNA): TGCAGCTATGGAGGGGGGGCAAATCAGCCCCAGCATTTT.

This chain links TRBV5-1 with TRBJ2-5; D possibly corresponds to TRBD1 (5 bases). The J call is in doubt because the DNA end fits TRBJ2-7 better. The CDR3 has 13 residues. The germline gives CDR1 SGHRS, CDR2 YFSETQ. The DNA of the CDR3 is TGCGCCAGCAGCTCCAGGGTATCCTACGAGCAGTACTTC. This translates into CASSSRVSYEQYF.

This clone was seen more than once but under ten times. J is TRBJ1-2 and V is TRBV16; D not certain. Trimming took 3 bases from V and 5 from J, leaving 10 bases between them. The CDR3 consists of 13 residues. Germline V gives CDR1 KGHSY, CDR2 FQNENV. The CDR3 DNA follows: TGTGCCAGCAGCCACGATCAGAATTATGGCTACACCTTC. Translation: CASSHDQNYGYTF.

V is TRBV6-5 and J is TRBJ2-1; TRBD2 might be the D (6 bases). The V gene's germline CDR1 is MNHEY and CDR2 SVGAGI. The V and J ends lost 5 bases and 8 bases respectively, with 10 bases between them. The CDR3 sequence is 12 residues long. The CDR3 DNA reads TGTGCCAGCAGTAGACTAGTCGATGAGCAGTTCTTC. This codes for CASSRLVDEQFF.

The rearrangement uses TRBV7-9 and TRBJ2-7; D might be TRBD2 (6 bases). CDR3 length equals 13 residues. Germline assignment: CDR1 SEHNR and CDR2 FQNEAQ (reference sequence). Trimming took off 6 bases at V and 4 bases at J, with 13 bases between the two ends. The CDR3 spells CASSYVGGYEQYF. CDR3 sequence (DNA): TGTGCCAGCAGTTACGTCGGGGGTTACGAGCAGTACTTC.

This chain connects TRBV28 to TRBJ2-1, with 8 bases identical to TRBD2. Germline V gives CDR1 MDHEN, CDR2 SYDVKM. Trimming at V came to 6 bases and at J to 2 bases, leaving 3 bases not matched to a gene. CDR3 length: 14 residues. In DNA form, the CDR3 reads TGTGCCAGCAGAAGCGGGAGTACCTACAATGAGCAGTTCTTC. Translation gives CASRSGSTYNEQFF.

This rearrangement joins TRBV5-6 to TRBJ1-1; weak D call: TRBD1 (5 bases). CDR3 length: 15 amino acids. V was clipped by 4 bases and J by 3 bases, with 16 bases between them. CDR1 and CDR2 (germline): SGHDT, YYEEEE. Here the CDR3 reads CASSSFTATDTEAFF. The CDR3 bases are TGTGCCAGCAGCAGTTTCACAGCGACAGACACTGAAGCTTTCTTT.

CDR3 DNA sequence: TGTGCCAGCACCCTGAGACAGGGACTCTACGAGCAGTACTTC. The encoded protein is CASTLRQGLYEQYF. The chain has TRBV21-1 and TRBJ2-7; TRBD1 reflects the table's D call only, with no check against the DNA. TRBV21-1 is shown as a pseudogene. This CDR3 has 14 residues.

The chain joins TRBV18 to TRBJ1-5; tentative D call: TRBD1 (5 bases). Germline V gene lookup returns CDR1 KGHSH and CDR2 LQKENI. V lost 4 bases and J lost 3, with 13 bases in between. The CDR3 is made up of 15 amino acids. This CDR3 is CASSLTSGVNQPQHF. The CDR3 nucleotides are TGTGCCAGCTCACTTACTTCGGGGGTCAATCAGCCCCAGCATTTT.

The rearrangement joins TRBV6-6 to TRBJ2-7; 8 positions agree with TRBD1. Per germline, CDR1 MNHNY and CDR2 SVGAGI (reference sequence). The CDR3 totals 14 residues. Unmatched junction bases numbered 5, after V lost 6 bases and J lost 1 base. The CDR3 nucleotides are TGTGCCAGCAGCCTCGACAGGGGATCCTACGAGCAGTACTTC. Encoded protein: CASSLDRGSYEQYF.

V usage is TRBV7-9 and J usage is TRBJ2-5; D perhaps matches TRBD2 (5 bases). This CDR3 region has 14 residues. Deletions cut 1 base from V and 1 base from J, with 7 bases between. The V gene's germline CDR1 is SEHNR and CDR2 FQNEAQ (reference sequence). CDR3 loop: CASSLVATQETQYF. The DNA for the CDR3 is TGTGCCAGCAGCTTAGTAGCGACCCAAGAGACCCAGTACTTC.

In this sample, this clone turned up a few times. This chain links TRBV7-6 with TRBJ2-2; TRBD2 is a possible D gene (6 bases). CDR1 is SGHVS and CDR2 is FNYEAQ in the germline V gene. V lost 11 bases and J lost 5, with 9 bases in between. The CDR3 spans 11 residues. The CDR3 DNA reads as TGTGCCGGGGGGTTTACCGGGGAGCTGTTTTTT. It yields the protein CAGGFTGELFF.

V and J are TRBV28 and TRBJ2-4, with TRBD1 matching over 7 bases. V gave up 5 bases and J gave up 0 bases; unmatched junction bases: 4. This CDR3 is built from 15 residues. The germline V gene encodes CDR1 MDHEN and CDR2 SYDVKM. The CDR3 region is CASSRTGVAKNIQYF. For the CDR3, the DNA is TGTGCCAGCAGTAGAACAGGGGTAGCCAAAAACATTCAGTACTTC. The variable domain in full, completed from reference TRBV28 and TRBJ2-4, reads DVKVTQSSRYLVKRTGEKVFLECVQDMDHENMFWYRQDPGLGLRLIYFSYDVKMKEKGDIPEGYSVSREKKERFSLILESASTNQTSMYLCASSRTGVAKNIQYFGAGTRLSVL.

J is TRBJ2-3 and V is TRBV4-1, with a tentative D call TRBD2 (6 bases). The germline V gene has CDR1 MGHRA and CDR2 YSYEKL. The V end lost 1 base, the J end lost 0 bases, and 14 bases lay between the germline ends. The CDR3 sequence is 17 residues long. The CDR3 sequence is CASSQVGTFYSTDTQYF. For the CDR3, the DNA is TGCGCCAGCAGCCAAGTCGGGACTTTTTATAGCACAGATACGCAGTATTTT.

This clone was seen just once. This chain connects TRBV2 to TRBJ2-7; D might be TRBD2 (5 bases). CDR1 is SNHLY, CDR2 FYNNEI, per germline. This CDR3 is built from 15 residues. The V gene lost 6 bases and the J gene lost 6 bases, with 21 bases spanning the gap. In DNA form, the CDR3 reads TGTGCCAGCAGCGGTGGAGGCCAAAGGACTTCCGAGCAGTACTTC. This encodes CASSGGGQRTSEQYF.